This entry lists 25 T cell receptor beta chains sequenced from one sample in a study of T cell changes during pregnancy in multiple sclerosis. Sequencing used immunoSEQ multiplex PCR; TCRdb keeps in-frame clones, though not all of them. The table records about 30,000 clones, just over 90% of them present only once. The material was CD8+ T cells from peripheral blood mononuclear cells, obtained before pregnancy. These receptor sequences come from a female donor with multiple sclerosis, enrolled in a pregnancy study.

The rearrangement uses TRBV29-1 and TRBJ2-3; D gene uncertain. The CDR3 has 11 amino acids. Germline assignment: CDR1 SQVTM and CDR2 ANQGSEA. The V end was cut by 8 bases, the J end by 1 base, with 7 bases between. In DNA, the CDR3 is TGCAGCTCTCGAGGCACAGATACGCAGTATTTT. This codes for CSSRGTDTQYF.

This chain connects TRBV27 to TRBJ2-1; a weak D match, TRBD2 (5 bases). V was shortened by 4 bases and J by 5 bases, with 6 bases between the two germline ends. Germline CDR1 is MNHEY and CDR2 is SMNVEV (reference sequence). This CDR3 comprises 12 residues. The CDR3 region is CASSSRDNEQFF. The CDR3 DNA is TGTGCCAGCAGTTCGAGGGACAATGAGCAGTTCTTC.

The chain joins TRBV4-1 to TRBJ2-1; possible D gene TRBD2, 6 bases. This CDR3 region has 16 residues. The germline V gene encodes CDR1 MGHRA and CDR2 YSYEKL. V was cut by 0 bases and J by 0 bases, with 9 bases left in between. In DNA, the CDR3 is TGCGCCAGCAGCCAAGATCGGGAGTACTCCTACAATGAGCAGTTCTTC. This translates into CASSQDREYSYNEQFF.

The chain's CDR3 is CASSLEAGPNTEAFF. The CDR3 DNA is TGTGCCAGCAGCTTAGAGGCAGGGCCGAACACTGAAGCTTTCTTT. The chain uses TRBV7-8 and TRBJ1-1, with a weak D call TRBD1 (5 bases). CDR1 and CDR2 (germline): SGHVS, FQNEAQ. Trimming removed 1 base from V and 1 base from J, with 10 bases in between. The CDR3 has 15 amino acids.

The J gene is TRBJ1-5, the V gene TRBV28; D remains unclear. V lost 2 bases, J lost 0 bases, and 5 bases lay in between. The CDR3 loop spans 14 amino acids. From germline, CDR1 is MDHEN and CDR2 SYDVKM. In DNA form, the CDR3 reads TGTGCCAGCAGTTTAGGAGATAGCAATCAGCCCCAGCATTTT. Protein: CASSLGDSNQPQHF.

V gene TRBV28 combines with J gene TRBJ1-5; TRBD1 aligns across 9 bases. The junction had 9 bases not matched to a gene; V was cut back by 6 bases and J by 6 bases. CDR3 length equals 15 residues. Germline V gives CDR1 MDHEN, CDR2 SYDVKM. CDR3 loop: CASSSGQGRSQPQHF. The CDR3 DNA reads TGTGCCAGCAGCTCCGGACAGGGGAGAAGTCAGCCCCAGCATTTT. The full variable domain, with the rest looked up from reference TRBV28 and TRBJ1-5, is DVKVTQSSRYLVKRTGEKVFLECVQDMDHENMFWYRQDPGLGLRLIYFSYDVKMKEKGDIPEGYSVSREKKERFSLILESASTNQTSMYLCASSSGQGRSQPQHFGDGTRLSIL.

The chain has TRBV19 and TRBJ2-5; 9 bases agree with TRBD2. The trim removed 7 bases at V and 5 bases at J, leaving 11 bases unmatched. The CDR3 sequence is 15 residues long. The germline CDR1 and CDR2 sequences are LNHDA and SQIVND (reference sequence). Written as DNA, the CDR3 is TGTGCCAGTAACGGGCGCGGGAGGGCCGGGGAGACCCAGTACTTC. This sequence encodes CASNGRGRAGETQYF.

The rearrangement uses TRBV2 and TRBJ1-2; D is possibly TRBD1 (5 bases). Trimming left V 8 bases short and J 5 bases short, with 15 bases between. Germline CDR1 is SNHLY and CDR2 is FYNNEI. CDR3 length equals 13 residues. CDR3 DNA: TGTGCCAGCGGGTTCCCGGGGGAGTATGGCTACACCTTC. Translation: CASGFPGEYGYTF.

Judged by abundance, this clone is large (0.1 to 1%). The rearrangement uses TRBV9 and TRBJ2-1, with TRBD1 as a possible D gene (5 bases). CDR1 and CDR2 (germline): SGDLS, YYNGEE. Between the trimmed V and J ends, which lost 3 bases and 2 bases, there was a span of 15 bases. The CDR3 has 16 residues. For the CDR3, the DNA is TGTGCCAGCAGCGGATTCGGGTGGGGCCCCTACAATGAGCAGTTCTTC. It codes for CASSGFGWGPYNEQFF.

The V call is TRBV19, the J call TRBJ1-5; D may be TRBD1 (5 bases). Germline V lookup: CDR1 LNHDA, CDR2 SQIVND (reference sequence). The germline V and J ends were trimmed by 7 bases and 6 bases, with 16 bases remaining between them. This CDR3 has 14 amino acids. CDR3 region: CASMYVAGRQPQHF. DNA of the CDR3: TGTGCCAGTATGTATGTGGCAGGGCGTCAGCCCCAGCATTTT.

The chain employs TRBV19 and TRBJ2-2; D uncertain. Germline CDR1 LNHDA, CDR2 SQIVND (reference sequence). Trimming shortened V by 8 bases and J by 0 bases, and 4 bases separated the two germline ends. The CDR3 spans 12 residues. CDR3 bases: TGTGCCAGTCCCACGAACACCGGGGAGCTGTTTTTT. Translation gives CASPTNTGELFF.

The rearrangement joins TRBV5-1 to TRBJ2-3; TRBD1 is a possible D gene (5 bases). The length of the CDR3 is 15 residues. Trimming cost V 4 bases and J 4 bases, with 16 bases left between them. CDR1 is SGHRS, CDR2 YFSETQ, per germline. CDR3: CASSLRTHGSDTQYF. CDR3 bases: TGCGCCAGCAGCCTCCGGACACATGGGTCAGATACGCAGTATTTT.

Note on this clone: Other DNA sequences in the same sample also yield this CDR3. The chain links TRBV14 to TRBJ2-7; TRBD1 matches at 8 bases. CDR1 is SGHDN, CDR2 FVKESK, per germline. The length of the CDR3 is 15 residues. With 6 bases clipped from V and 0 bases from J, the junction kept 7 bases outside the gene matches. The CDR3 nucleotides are TGTGCCAGCAGTCCCGGGACAGGCGCCTCCTACGAGCAGTACTTC. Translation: CASSPGTGASYEQYF.

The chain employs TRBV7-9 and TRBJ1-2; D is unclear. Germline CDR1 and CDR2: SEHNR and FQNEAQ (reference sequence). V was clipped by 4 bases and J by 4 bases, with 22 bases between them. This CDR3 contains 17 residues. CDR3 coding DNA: TGTGCCAGCAGCTCCACCCCCGGATCCGTCGGAGGCTATGGCTACACCTTC. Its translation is CASSSTPGSVGGYGYTF.

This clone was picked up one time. The CDR3 loop reads CASSLGQGGGELFF. The CDR3 region has the DNA TGTGCCAGCAGCTTAGGGCAGGGAGGCGGGGAGCTGTTTTTT. This chain connects TRBV7-3 to TRBJ2-2, with D possibly TRBD2 on 6 matching bases. Trimming cost V 2 bases and J 7 bases, with 11 bases left between them. Germline V lookup: CDR1 SGHTA, CDR2 FQGTGA. There are 14 residues in the CDR3.

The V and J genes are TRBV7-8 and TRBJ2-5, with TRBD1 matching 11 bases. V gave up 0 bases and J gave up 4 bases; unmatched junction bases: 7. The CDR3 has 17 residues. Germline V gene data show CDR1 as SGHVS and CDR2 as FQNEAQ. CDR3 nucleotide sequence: TGTGCCAGCAGCTTAGCCGGGACAGGGGGGTCTCTAGAGACCCAGTACTTC. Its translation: CASSLAGTGGSLETQYF.

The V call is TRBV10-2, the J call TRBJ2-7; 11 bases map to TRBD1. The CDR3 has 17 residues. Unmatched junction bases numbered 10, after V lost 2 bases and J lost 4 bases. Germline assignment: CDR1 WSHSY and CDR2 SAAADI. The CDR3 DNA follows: TGCGCCAGCAGTGAGGATTTTGGGGGGACAGGGGGGTACGAGCAGTACTTC. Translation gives CASSEDFGGTGGYEQYF.

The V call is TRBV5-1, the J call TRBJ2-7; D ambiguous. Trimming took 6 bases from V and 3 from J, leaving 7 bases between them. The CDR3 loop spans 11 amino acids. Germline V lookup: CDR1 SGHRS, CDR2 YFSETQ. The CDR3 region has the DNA TGCGCCAGCACAGGTGTCTACGAGCAGTACTTC. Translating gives CASTGVYEQYF.

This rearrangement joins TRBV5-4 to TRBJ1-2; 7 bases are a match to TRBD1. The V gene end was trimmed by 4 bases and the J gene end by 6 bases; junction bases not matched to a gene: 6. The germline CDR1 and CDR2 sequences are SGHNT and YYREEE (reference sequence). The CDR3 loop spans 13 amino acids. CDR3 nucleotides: TGTGCCAGCAGCCCTACAGGGGTTCATGGCTACACCTTC. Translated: CASSPTGVHGYTF.

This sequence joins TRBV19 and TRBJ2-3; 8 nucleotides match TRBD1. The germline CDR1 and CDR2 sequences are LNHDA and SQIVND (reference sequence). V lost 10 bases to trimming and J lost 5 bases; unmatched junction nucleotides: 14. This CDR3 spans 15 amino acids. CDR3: CATGQGSGPEDTQYF. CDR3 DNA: TGTGCCACTGGACAGGGAAGCGGGCCTGAAGATACGCAGTATTTT.

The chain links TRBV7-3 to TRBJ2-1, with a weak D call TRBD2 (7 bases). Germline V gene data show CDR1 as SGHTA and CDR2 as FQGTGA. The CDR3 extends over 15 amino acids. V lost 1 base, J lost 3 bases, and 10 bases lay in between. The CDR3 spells CASSLRGGGYNEQFF. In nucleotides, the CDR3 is TGTGCCAGCAGCTTAAGAGGGGGGGGCTACAATGAGCAGTTCTTC.

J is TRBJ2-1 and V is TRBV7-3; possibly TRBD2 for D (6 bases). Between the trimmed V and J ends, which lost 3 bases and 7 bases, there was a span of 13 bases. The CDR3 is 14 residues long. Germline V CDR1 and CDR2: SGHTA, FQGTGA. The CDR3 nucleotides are TGTGCCAGCAGCTTGGCGGGGCATGGAAATGAGCAGTTCTTC. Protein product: CASSLAGHGNEQFF.

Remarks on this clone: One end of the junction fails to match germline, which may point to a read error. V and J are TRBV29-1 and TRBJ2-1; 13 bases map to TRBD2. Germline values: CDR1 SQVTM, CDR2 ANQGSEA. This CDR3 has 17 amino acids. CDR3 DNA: TGCAGCGCTGAAGTCACCGGGACTAGCGGGATTCGCAATGAGCAGTTCTTC. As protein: CSAEVTGTSGIRNEQFF.

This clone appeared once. CDR3 in amino acids: CAWSGEGNLEAFF. CDR3 nucleotide sequence: TGTGCCTGGAGTGGGGAGGGAAACCTTGAAGCTTTCTTT. The chain has TRBV30 and TRBJ1-1; no clear D gene. Germline assignment: CDR1 GTSNPN and CDR2 SVGIG (reference sequence). The length of the CDR3 is 13 residues. The V end lost 1 base, the J end lost 7 bases, and 13 bases lay between the germline ends.

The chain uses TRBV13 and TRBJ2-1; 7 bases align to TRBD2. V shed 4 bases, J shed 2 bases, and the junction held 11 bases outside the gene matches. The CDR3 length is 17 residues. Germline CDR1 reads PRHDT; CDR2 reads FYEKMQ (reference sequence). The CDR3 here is CASSWGSSRGAYNEQFF. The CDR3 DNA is TGTGCCAGCAGCTGGGGATCGAGTCGGGGGGCCTACAATGAGCAGTTCTTC.